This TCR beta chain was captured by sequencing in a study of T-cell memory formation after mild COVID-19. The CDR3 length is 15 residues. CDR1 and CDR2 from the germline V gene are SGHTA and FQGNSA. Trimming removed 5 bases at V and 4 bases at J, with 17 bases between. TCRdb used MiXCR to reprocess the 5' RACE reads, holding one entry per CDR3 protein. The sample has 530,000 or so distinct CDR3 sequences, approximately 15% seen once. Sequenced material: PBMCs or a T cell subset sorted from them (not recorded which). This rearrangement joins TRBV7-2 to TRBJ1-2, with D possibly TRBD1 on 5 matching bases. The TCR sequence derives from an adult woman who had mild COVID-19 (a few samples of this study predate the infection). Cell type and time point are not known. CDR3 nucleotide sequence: TGTGCCAGCAGCCAAAACCCAACCGACAGCTATGGCTACACCTTC. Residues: CASSQNPTDSYGYTF.